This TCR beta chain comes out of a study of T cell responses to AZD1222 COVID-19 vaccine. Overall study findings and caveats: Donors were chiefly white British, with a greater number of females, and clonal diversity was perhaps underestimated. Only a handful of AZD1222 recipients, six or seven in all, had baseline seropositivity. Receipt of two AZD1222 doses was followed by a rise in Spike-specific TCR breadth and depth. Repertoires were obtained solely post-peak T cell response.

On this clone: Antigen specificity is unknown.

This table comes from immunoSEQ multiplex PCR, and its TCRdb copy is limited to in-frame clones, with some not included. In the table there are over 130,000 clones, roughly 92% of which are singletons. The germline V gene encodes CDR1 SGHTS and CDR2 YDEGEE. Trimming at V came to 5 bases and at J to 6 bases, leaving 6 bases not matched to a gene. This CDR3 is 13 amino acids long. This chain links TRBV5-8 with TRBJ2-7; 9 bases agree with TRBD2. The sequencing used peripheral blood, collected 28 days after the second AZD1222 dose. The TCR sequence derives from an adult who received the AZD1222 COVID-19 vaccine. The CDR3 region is CASSFGAGGEQYF. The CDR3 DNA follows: TGTGCCAGCAGTTTCGGAGCGGGAGGCGAGCAGTACTTC.